The rows below give T cell receptor beta chains drawn from one sample of a study of T cell changes during pregnancy in multiple sclerosis. The method was immunoSEQ multiplex PCR; TCRdb's version includes in-frame clones alone and lacks a portion of them. Of fewer than 15,000 clones detected, roughly 90% appear once; the ten largest clones hold about 8.1%. The sample here was CD8+ T cells from peripheral blood mononuclear cells, taken in the first trimester of pregnancy. All receptors derive from a female donor with multiple sclerosis, enrolled in a pregnancy study. The CDR3 runs from the conserved cysteine through the conserved F or W. Fields, in order: clone size, J gene, CDR3 length, V gene, D gene, CDR3 protein, CDR3 DNA. A D gene is named only where the DNA matches it firmly. Expanded clones get a size class; other rows say once, few or many, or leave the size out.

clone size: .; J gene: TRBJ2-7; CDR3 length: 15; V gene: TRBV4-1; D gene: .; CDR3 protein: CASSQGLWADYEQYF; CDR3 DNA: TGCGCCAGCAGCCAAGGATTGTGGGCAGACTACGAGCAGTACTTC
clone size: .; J gene: TRBJ1-2; CDR3 length: 15; V gene: TRBV7-9; D gene: TRBD1; CDR3 protein: CASRSWTGGKSGYTF; CDR3 DNA: TGTGCCAGCAGATCCTGGACAGGGGGAAAGAGTGGCTACACCTTC
clone size: .; J gene: TRBJ1-2; CDR3 length: 13; V gene: TRBV27; D gene: TRBD1; CDR3 protein: CASSGTGGWGYTF; CDR3 DNA: TGTGCCAGCAGCGGGACAGGGGGATGGGGCTACACCTTC
clone size: .; J gene: TRBJ2-3; CDR3 length: 13; V gene: TRBV9; D gene: .; CDR3 protein: CASSGGGTDTQYF; CDR3 DNA: TGTGCCAGCAGCGGGGGCGGCACAGATACGCAGTATTTT
clone size: .; J gene: TRBJ2-3; CDR3 length: 16; V gene: TRBV4-2; D gene: TRBD2; CDR3 protein: CASSQDRRGGPDTQYF; CDR3 DNA: TGTGCCAGCAGCCAAGATCGGCGGGGGGGCCCAGATACGCAGTATTTT
clone size: once; J gene: TRBJ2-7; CDR3 length: 13; V gene: TRBV15; D gene: .; CDR3 protein: CATSWNRAYEQYF; CDR3 DNA: TGTGCCACCAGCTGGAACAGAGCCTACGAGCAGTACTTC
clone size: .; J gene: TRBJ1-2; CDR3 length: 14; V gene: TRBV27; D gene: .; CDR3 protein: CASGDGGSGYGYTF; CDR3 DNA: TGTGCCAGCGGTGATGGGGGGTCGGGCTATGGCTACACCTTC
clone size: .; J gene: TRBJ2-5; CDR3 length: 15; V gene: TRBV4-1; D gene: .; CDR3 protein: CASSHRLVPQETQYF; CDR3 DNA: TGCGCCAGCAGCCATCGACTAGTTCCCCAAGAGACCCAGTACTTC
clone size: .; J gene: TRBJ2-7; CDR3 length: 15; V gene: TRBV18; D gene: .; CDR3 protein: CASSPPVAENYEQYF; CDR3 DNA: TGTGCCAGCTCACCACCGGTAGCGGAAAACTACGAGCAGTACTTC
clone size: .; J gene: TRBJ1-2; CDR3 length: 17; V gene: TRBV7-9; D gene: TRBD1; CDR3 protein: CASSSRQGRWERGGYTF; CDR3 DNA: TGTGCCAGCAGCTCGAGACAGGGCCGATGGGAGAGAGGCGGCTACACCTTC
clone size: .; J gene: TRBJ2-1; CDR3 length: 14; V gene: TRBV10-1; D gene: .; CDR3 protein: CASSEGGLYNEQFF; CDR3 DNA: TGCGCCAGCAGTGAGGGAGGGCTGTACAATGAGCAGTTCTTC
clone size: .; J gene: TRBJ1-1; CDR3 length: 15; V gene: TRBV5-1; D gene: TRBD1; CDR3 protein: CASSWGQGRLTEAFF; CDR3 DNA: TGCGCCAGCAGCTGGGGACAGGGTCGATTGACTGAAGCTTTCTTT
clone size: .; J gene: TRBJ2-7; CDR3 length: 15; V gene: TRBV4-1; D gene: .; CDR3 protein: CASSQYRGGRDEQYF; CDR3 DNA: TGCGCCAGCAGCCAATACCGCGGGGGCAGGGACGAGCAGTACTTC
clone size: .; J gene: TRBJ2-3; CDR3 length: 15; V gene: TRBV6-4; D gene: TRBD2; CDR3 protein: CASSRTSGSTDTQYF; CDR3 DNA: TGTGCCAGCAGTCGGACTAGCGGGAGCACAGATACGCAGTATTTT
clone size: .; J gene: TRBJ2-7; CDR3 length: 14; V gene: TRBV11-2; D gene: .; CDR3 protein: CASSLAGAKYEQYF; CDR3 DNA: TGTGCCAGCAGCTTAGCAGGGGCGAAGTACGAGCAGTACTTC
clone size: .; J gene: TRBJ1-1; CDR3 length: 13; V gene: TRBV27; D gene: .; CDR3 protein: CASSIAMNTEAFF; CDR3 DNA: TGTGCCAGCAGTATCGCTATGAACACTGAAGCTTTCTTT
clone size: .; J gene: TRBJ2-7; CDR3 length: 16; V gene: TRBV6-6; D gene: TRBD1; CDR3 protein: CASSPSPGQGIYEQYF; CDR3 DNA: TGTGCCAGCAGCCCTTCGCCGGGACAGGGGATCTACGAGCAGTACTTC
clone size: .; J gene: TRBJ2-5; CDR3 length: 16; V gene: TRBV6-1; D gene: TRBD1; CDR3 protein: CASSEGNRGTGETQYF; CDR3 DNA: TGTGCCAGCAGTGAAGGAAACAGGGGGACAGGGGAGACCCAGTACTTC
clone size: .; J gene: TRBJ2-1; CDR3 length: 16; V gene: TRBV10-3; D gene: TRBD2; CDR3 protein: CAISEEGLAVYNEQFF; CDR3 DNA: TGTGCCATCAGTGAAGAAGGGCTAGCGGTCTACAATGAGCAGTTCTTC
clone size: .; J gene: TRBJ2-3; CDR3 length: 18; V gene: TRBV9; D gene: TRBD1; CDR3 protein: CASSVPSGDSPSTDTQYF; CDR3 DNA: TGTGCCAGCAGCGTACCCTCTGGGGACAGTCCTAGCACAGATACGCAGTATTTT
clone size: .; J gene: TRBJ1-2; CDR3 length: 17; V gene: TRBV4-1; D gene: .; CDR3 protein: CASSHVQEEEAYYGYTF; CDR3 DNA: TGCGCCAGCAGCCATGTGCAAGAGGAAGAGGCCTACTATGGCTACACCTTC
clone size: .; J gene: TRBJ2-6; CDR3 length: 16; V gene: TRBV30; D gene: .; CDR3 protein: CAWTPTERSGANVLTF; CDR3 DNA: TGTGCCTGGACTCCTACTGAGCGCTCTGGGGCCAACGTCCTGACTTTC